Listed below are T cell receptor beta chains from one sample, sequenced in a study of blood T cell repertoires in COVID-19. Sequencing was performed with immunoSEQ multiplex PCR; in TCRdb, only in-frame clones are kept and a portion is missing. The repertoire includes more than 35,000 clones, around 73% of them detected once, and approximately 15% sits in the top ten. Sample: peripheral blood. These receptors all stem from a man between 70 and 80 years old with acute or convalescent COVID-19. Both conserved end residues are part of each CDR3. D genes are given only for firm matches. Clone size is shown for a subset of rows, as once, few, many or a class of expanded clone.

cdr3_nt: TGCAGCGCTCAATTAGCGGGATACAATGAGCAGTTCTTC
cdr3_aa: CSAQLAGYNEQFF
clone_size: NA
v_call: TRBV29-1
d_call: TRBD2
j_call: TRBJ2-1

cdr3_nt: TGTGCCAGCAGTGGGCAGTCCAATCAGCCCCAGCATTTT
cdr3_aa: CASSGQSNQPQHF
clone_size: NA
v_call: TRBV12-3/TRBV12-4
d_call: NA
j_call: TRBJ1-5

cdr3_nt: TGTGCCATCAGTGGGACAGGGGATCATGGCTACACCTTC
cdr3_aa: CAISGTGDHGYTF
clone_size: once
v_call: TRBV10-3
d_call: TRBD1
j_call: TRBJ1-2

cdr3_nt: TGTGCCACCAGTGACATGGAATTGGGAGAAGAGACCCAGTACTTC
cdr3_aa: CATSDMELGEETQYF
clone_size: NA
v_call: TRBV24-1
d_call: NA
j_call: TRBJ2-5

cdr3_nt: TGTGCCAGCAGACCCCGGGACTCTGGCTCCTATAATTCACCCCTCCACTTT
cdr3_aa: CASRPRDSGSYNSPLHF
clone_size: NA
v_call: TRBV28
d_call: NA
j_call: TRBJ1-6

cdr3_nt: TGTGCCAGTAGTCCGAGCGACAGGGGAGAAAAACTGTTTTTT
cdr3_aa: CASSPSDRGEKLFF
clone_size: NA
v_call: TRBV19
d_call: TRBD1
j_call: TRBJ1-4

cdr3_nt: TGTGCCAGCAGCTCCGATCAGGGTGGAGGCTACACCTTC
cdr3_aa: CASSSDQGGGYTF
clone_size: NA
v_call: TRBV5-4
d_call: NA
j_call: TRBJ1-2

cdr3_nt: TGTGCCAGCAGCTTCGGGGGGGCTGCGGAAAAACTGTTTTTT
cdr3_aa: CASSFGGAAEKLFF
clone_size: NA
v_call: TRBV7-8
d_call: NA
j_call: TRBJ1-4

cdr3_nt: TGTGCCAGCAGCTTAGTCTCGGACAGAGTCTACGAGCAGTACTTC
cdr3_aa: CASSLVSDRVYEQYF
clone_size: NA
v_call: TRBV11-2
d_call: NA
j_call: TRBJ2-7

cdr3_nt: TGTGCCAGTAGTACACGGACAGGGTCGGAGACCCAGTACTTC
cdr3_aa: CASSTRTGSETQYF
clone_size: NA
v_call: TRBV19
d_call: TRBD1
j_call: TRBJ2-5

cdr3_nt: TGTGCCAGCAGCGCTAGCGTCCACCAAGAGACCCAGTACTTC
cdr3_aa: CASSASVHQETQYF
clone_size: NA
v_call: TRBV11-2
d_call: NA
j_call: TRBJ2-5

cdr3_nt: TGTGCCACCAGCGGCGGAGGTTCCTACGAGCAGTACTTC
cdr3_aa: CATSGGGSYEQYF
clone_size: once
v_call: TRBV15
d_call: NA
j_call: TRBJ2-7

cdr3_nt: TGTGCCAGCTCACCCCCCTCACAATCCTCCTACAATGAGCAGTTCTTC
cdr3_aa: CASSPPSQSSYNEQFF
clone_size: NA
v_call: TRBV18
d_call: NA
j_call: TRBJ2-1

cdr3_nt: TGTGCCAGTAGTATATCGTTCAGCTACGAGCAGTACTTC
cdr3_aa: CASSISFSYEQYF
clone_size: few
v_call: TRBV19
d_call: NA
j_call: TRBJ2-7

cdr3_nt: TGTGCCAGTAGTCTCTCAGGGAAGGGGATTGGTACGCAGTATTTT
cdr3_aa: CASSLSGKGIGTQYF
clone_size: NA
v_call: TRBV19
d_call: NA
j_call: TRBJ2-3

cdr3_nt: TGTGCCAGCAGTTACCTGCCGTGGAGGACCGAAAGCTCCTACGAGCAGTACTTC
cdr3_aa: CASSYLPWRTESSYEQYF
clone_size: NA
v_call: TRBV6-2/TRBV6-3
d_call: NA
j_call: TRBJ2-7

cdr3_nt: TGCAGCGCTGTACCGGGACAGGGGAACACTGAAGCTTTCTTT
cdr3_aa: CSAVPGQGNTEAFF
clone_size: NA
v_call: TRBV29-1
d_call: TRBD1
j_call: TRBJ1-1

cdr3_nt: TGTGCCAGCAGTAGAGAGACAAGTACTGAAGCTTTCTTT
cdr3_aa: CASSRETSTEAFF
clone_size: NA
v_call: TRBV2
d_call: NA
j_call: TRBJ1-1

cdr3_nt: TGTGCCAGTAGCCTCACAGGTGAAGGGACCCAGTACTTC
cdr3_aa: CASSLTGEGTQYF
clone_size: NA
v_call: TRBV19
d_call: NA
j_call: TRBJ2-5

cdr3_nt: TGTGCCAGCAGCTTCGGAGTCAAAACGAACACTGAAGCTTTCTTT
cdr3_aa: CASSFGVKTNTEAFF
clone_size: NA
v_call: TRBV5-6
d_call: NA
j_call: TRBJ1-1

cdr3_nt: TGTGCCAGCAGTTTATTCGTAGCGGGGGGCTTCACAGATACGCAGTATTTT
cdr3_aa: CASSLFVAGGFTDTQYF
clone_size: NA
v_call: TRBV27
d_call: TRBD2
j_call: TRBJ2-3

cdr3_nt: TGTGCCAGTAGTCTAACCGGGACAGGACGCTACGAGCAGTACTTC
cdr3_aa: CASSLTGTGRYEQYF
clone_size: NA
v_call: TRBV19
d_call: TRBD1
j_call: TRBJ2-7

cdr3_nt: TGTGCCAGCTCACCCTCAGGGGACAGCTCCTACGAGCAGTACTTC
cdr3_aa: CASSPSGDSSYEQYF
clone_size: NA
v_call: TRBV18
d_call: TRBD1
j_call: TRBJ2-7

cdr3_nt: TGTGCCAGTAGTATAGGTTACGGGACTAGCGGAGAGACCCAGTACTTC
cdr3_aa: CASSIGYGTSGETQYF
clone_size: NA
v_call: TRBV19
d_call: TRBD2
j_call: TRBJ2-5

cdr3_nt: TGTGCCAGTAGTATATCAGGACAGGGGGCCAAGACTGAAGCTTTCTTT
cdr3_aa: CASSISGQGAKTEAFF
clone_size: NA
v_call: TRBV19
d_call: TRBD1
j_call: TRBJ1-1

cdr3_nt: TGTGCCAGCAGCACCCGACAGAGAGGGGGCACTGAAGCTTTCTTT
cdr3_aa: CASSTRQRGGTEAFF
clone_size: NA
v_call: TRBV7-2
d_call: NA
j_call: TRBJ1-1

cdr3_nt: TGTGCCAGTAGTATAGGACAGGGGGCGTTGGACACTGAAGCTTTCTTT
cdr3_aa: CASSIGQGALDTEAFF
clone_size: once
v_call: TRBV19
d_call: TRBD1
j_call: TRBJ1-1

cdr3_nt: TGTGCCAGCAGCTTAGAGGGGACAGGGTTCAATGAGCAGTTCTTC
cdr3_aa: CASSLEGTGFNEQFF
clone_size: NA
v_call: TRBV7-9
d_call: TRBD1
j_call: TRBJ2-1

cdr3_nt: TGTGCCAGAGAGGAAGGGGTTGGCAATGAGCAGTTCTTC
cdr3_aa: CAREEGVGNEQFF
clone_size: NA
v_call: TRBV2
d_call: NA
j_call: TRBJ2-1

cdr3_nt: TGTGCCAGTAGTCCCTCCCACAGGGGGCGCTGGGAGCAGTACTTC
cdr3_aa: CASSPSHRGRWEQYF
clone_size: NA
v_call: TRBV19
d_call: TRBD1
j_call: TRBJ2-7

cdr3_nt: TGTGCCAGCAGCTTCAGCGGGAACACTGAAGCTTTCTTT
cdr3_aa: CASSFSGNTEAFF
clone_size: few
v_call: TRBV11-3
d_call: NA
j_call: TRBJ1-1

cdr3_nt: TGTGCCAGCTCACCACGCGGCACCTCTGACCTGGAGACCCAGTACTTC
cdr3_aa: CASSPRGTSDLETQYF
clone_size: NA
v_call: TRBV18
d_call: NA
j_call: TRBJ2-5

cdr3_nt: TGTGCCAGCAACATTGGACAGGGCCTCTATGGCTACACCTTC
cdr3_aa: CASNIGQGLYGYTF
clone_size: NA
v_call: TRBV3-1/TRBV3-2
d_call: TRBD1
j_call: TRBJ1-2

cdr3_nt: TGCGCCAGCAGCTCCTCAGAAGGGGGCAGAGAAGAAAACACCATATATTTT
cdr3_aa: CASSSSEGGREENTIYF
clone_size: NA
v_call: TRBV4-3
d_call: TRBD1
j_call: TRBJ1-3

cdr3_nt: TGTGCCAGCATGAAGGGAGCCTATAGCAATCAGCCCCAGCATTTT
cdr3_aa: CASMKGAYSNQPQHF
clone_size: NA
v_call: TRBV28
d_call: NA
j_call: TRBJ1-5

cdr3_nt: TGTGCCAGTAGTAACAACAGGGCCACTGAAGCTTTCTTT
cdr3_aa: CASSNNRATEAFF
clone_size: NA
v_call: TRBV19
d_call: NA
j_call: TRBJ1-1

cdr3_nt: TGTGCCAGCTCACGAGGGGAGATCGGGCAGGGGTCCTCCTACGAGCAGTACTTC
cdr3_aa: CASSRGEIGQGSSYEQYF
clone_size: few
v_call: TRBV18
d_call: NA
j_call: TRBJ2-7

cdr3_nt: TGTGCCAGCAGCGTAACAGGGGACTCCTATAATTCACCCCTCCACTTT
cdr3_aa: CASSVTGDSYNSPLHF
clone_size: NA
v_call: TRBV9
d_call: TRBD1
j_call: TRBJ1-6

cdr3_nt: TGTGCCAGCGACGGGACTAGCTGGAGCAGGAGGTTCTTC
cdr3_aa: CASDGTSWSRRFF
clone_size: once
v_call: TRBV25-1
d_call: TRBD2
j_call: TRBJ2-1

cdr3_nt: TGTGCCAGCAGCAAAGCGTCGGAGCAACTGTTTTTT
cdr3_aa: CASSKASEQLFF
clone_size: few
v_call: TRBV21-1
d_call: NA
j_call: TRBJ1-4

cdr3_nt: TGTGCCAGCAGTCGGACAGGGGTGGCTAATGAAAAACTGTTTTTT
cdr3_aa: CASSRTGVANEKLFF
clone_size: NA
v_call: TRBV7-9
d_call: TRBD1
j_call: TRBJ1-4

cdr3_nt: TGTGCCAGCAGCCCAACCGGGACTTCAAGAATTAATGAGCAGTTCTTC
cdr3_aa: CASSPTGTSRINEQFF
clone_size: NA
v_call: TRBV7-2
d_call: NA
j_call: TRBJ2-1

cdr3_nt: TGTGCCAGCTCAGCTAGCGGGGGTCAAGAGACCCAGTACTTC
cdr3_aa: CASSASGGQETQYF
clone_size: NA
v_call: TRBV18
d_call: TRBD2
j_call: TRBJ2-5

cdr3_nt: TGTGCCAGCAGCCAGGGCAGGGGGTACACAGATACGCAGTATTTT
cdr3_aa: CASSQGRGYTDTQYF
clone_size: NA
v_call: TRBV3-1/TRBV3-2
d_call: TRBD1
j_call: TRBJ2-3

cdr3_nt: TGTGCCAGCATATATGCCCGGACATTACACACTGAAGCTTTCTTT
cdr3_aa: CASIYARTLHTEAFF
clone_size: NA
v_call: TRBV28
d_call: NA
j_call: TRBJ1-1

cdr3_nt: TGTGCCAGCACGACGGCGGGCGAGCAGTTCTTC
cdr3_aa: CASTTAGEQFF
clone_size: NA
v_call: TRBV12-3/TRBV12-4
d_call: NA
j_call: TRBJ2-1

cdr3_nt: TGTGCCAGTAGTCTTGCTACCGAAGTAGCGAACACTGAAGCTTTCTTT
cdr3_aa: CASSLATEVANTEAFF
clone_size: NA
v_call: TRBV19
d_call: NA
j_call: TRBJ1-1

cdr3_nt: TGTGCCATCACCGTCGCCTTAGCCGATGGCTACACCTTC
cdr3_aa: CAITVALADGYTF
clone_size: NA
v_call: TRBV10-3
d_call: NA
j_call: TRBJ1-2

cdr3_nt: TGCGCCAGCAGCTGGGGCTTTTTAGCGGGAGTAGTCACCGGGGAGCTGTTTTTT
cdr3_aa: CASSWGFLAGVVTGELFF
clone_size: once
v_call: TRBV5-1
d_call: TRBD2
j_call: TRBJ2-2

cdr3_nt: TGTGCCAGCAGAGGAATAGGGGGCACTGACGCCTACGAGCAGTACTTC
cdr3_aa: CASRGIGGTDAYEQYF
clone_size: NA
v_call: TRBV7-9
d_call: TRBD1
j_call: TRBJ2-7

cdr3_nt: TGTGCCAGCAGCCAAGGACTAGCGGGAGTCAAGCAGTACTTC
cdr3_aa: CASSQGLAGVKQYF
clone_size: NA
v_call: TRBV3-1/TRBV3-2
d_call: TRBD2
j_call: TRBJ2-7